The 20 T cell receptor beta chains listed next were all sequenced from one sample in a study of control samples from healthy donors and cancer patients. Profiled with immunoSEQ multiplex PCR; TCRdb holds only in-frame clones, not every one. The sample gives over 100,000 clones, approximately 90% of which show up once; under 4.5% is in the top ten. Sequencing was performed on blood. The receptors shown here come from a human donor in good health. The donor label of this sample is uncertain.

The chain employs TRBV30 and TRBJ1-6; no reliable D call. Looked up from germline, CDR1 is GTSNPN and CDR2 is SVGIG (reference sequence). The CDR3 consists of 13 residues. V was pared by 2 bases and J by 7 bases, with 9 bases between. The DNA for the CDR3 is TGTGCCTGGAGTCGAAAGACCAATTCACCCCTCCACTTT. It yields the protein CAWSRKTNSPLHF.

The chain combines TRBV6-5 with TRBJ1-2, with D unclear. Trimming removed 4 bases from V and 4 bases from J, with 7 bases in between. CDR1 MNHEY and CDR2 SVGAGI come from the germline V gene. This CDR3 region has 12 residues. CDR3 residues: CASSLLGYGYTF. As DNA, the CDR3 is TGTGCCAGCAGTTTGCTCGGCTATGGCTACACCTTC.

This sequence joins TRBV9 and TRBJ1-4; 7 nucleotides align to TRBD1. The CDR3 consists of 15 residues. With V trimmed by 3 bases and J by 5 bases, 7 bases remained unmatched. The V gene's germline CDR1 is SGDLS and CDR2 YYNGEE. DNA of the CDR3: TGTGCCAGCAGCGAAAGACAGGGACTAAATGAAAAACTGTTTTTT. Its protein is CASSERQGLNEKLFF.

The chain links TRBV7-6 to TRBJ1-2; tentative D call: TRBD1 (6 bases). Germline assignment: CDR1 SGHVS and CDR2 FNYEAQ. This CDR3 is built from 15 residues. V was clipped by 1 base and J by 8 bases, with 17 bases between them. For the CDR3, the DNA is TGTGCCAGCAGCTTAGTCCCCCCGGGGGGCGGAGGCTACACCTTC. As protein: CASSLVPPGGGGYTF.

This clone was detected only a few times. The V and J genes are TRBV19 and TRBJ2-3, with D tentatively TRBD1 or TRBD2 (5 bases each). The CDR3 length is 15 residues. Germline values: CDR1 LNHDA, CDR2 SQIVND (reference sequence). Deletions cut 4 bases from V and 2 bases from J, with 13 bases between. CDR3 region: CASSTAGTPTDTQYF. CDR3 nucleotide sequence: TGTGCCAGTAGTACAGCCGGGACCCCCACAGATACGCAGTATTTT.

The rearrangement links TRBV7-9 to TRBJ1-2, with TRBD1 matching 7 bases. CDR1 is SEHNR, CDR2 FQNEAQ, per germline (reference sequence). The CDR3 covers 16 residues. After removal of 7 bases from V and 7 bases from J, the junction contained 18 bases not matched to a gene. The CDR3 reads CASTEPRGRRDLGYTF. The CDR3 nucleotides are TGTGCCAGCACCGAACCTAGGGGGCGTAGGGACCTTGGCTACACCTTC. The complete variable domain, with remaining parts taken from reference TRBV7-9 and TRBJ1-2, reads DTGVSQNPRHKITKRGQNVTFRCDPISEHNRLYWYRQTLGQGPEFLTYFQNEAQLEKSRLLSDRFSAERPKGSFSTLEIQRTEQGDSAMYLCASTEPRGRRDLGYTFGSGTRLTVV.

J is TRBJ1-6 and V is TRBV4-2, with D unresolved. The CDR3 has 13 residues. V shed 1 base and J shed 8 bases, with 6 bases lying between them. CDR1 is LGHNA and CDR2 is YNFKEQ in the germline V gene. CDR3: CASSQAPHSPLHF. Written as DNA, the CDR3 is TGTGCCAGCAGCCAAGCCCCGCATTCACCCCTCCACTTT.

This clone came up once. The chain couples TRBV27 to TRBJ1-4; weak D call: TRBD1 (5 bases). Trimming removed 4 bases at V and 7 bases at J, with 13 bases between. This CDR3 contains 14 residues. The germline CDR1 and CDR2 sequences are MNHEY and SMNVEV (reference sequence). As DNA, the CDR3 is TGTGCCAGCAGTTGCGACCGGGGCCCTGAAAAACTGTTTTTT. Protein product: CASSCDRGPEKLFF.

The rearrangement joins TRBV21-1 to TRBJ1-6; the table assigns TRBD1, which was not confirmed against the DNA. TRBV21-1 has pseudogene status. The CDR3 length is 21 residues. The CDR3 spells CASSILLPGQLPSSYNSPLHF. The CDR3 region has the DNA TGTGCCAGCAGCATCTTATTACCGGGACAGCTGCCTAGCTCCTATAATTCACCCCTCCACTTT.

CDR3 sequence: CATRGPNTGELFF. DNA of the CDR3: TGTGCCACGAGGGGGCCGAACACCGGGGAGCTGTTTTTT. The rearrangement links TRBV19 to TRBJ2-2, with TRBD1 matching 7 bases. Trimming took 10 bases from V and 0 from J; bases not matched to a gene: 2. CDR1 is LNHDA, CDR2 SQIVND, per germline (reference sequence). The CDR3 extends over 13 amino acids.

The chain couples TRBV7-6 to TRBJ1-1; D perhaps matches TRBD1 (5 bases). The V end lost 7 bases, the J end lost 11 bases, and 17 bases lay between the germline ends. Germline values: CDR1 SGHVS, CDR2 FNYEAQ. This CDR3 is 12 amino acids long. CDR3 bases: TGTGCCAGCACCTCTGGGGGATTGATGGCTTTCTTT. Protein: CASTSGGLMAFF. Drawing the rest from reference TRBV7-6 and TRBJ1-1, the complete variable domain is GAGVSQSPRYKVTKRGQDVALRCDPISGHVSLYWYRQALGQGPEFLTYFNYEAQQDKSGLPNDRFSAERPEGSISTLTIQRTEQRDSAMYRCASTSGGLMAFFGQGTRLTVV.

V gene TRBV5-6 combines with J gene TRBJ1-2; D is perhaps TRBD1 (5 bases). The V gene lost 3 bases and the J gene lost 8 bases, with 14 bases spanning the gap. CDR3 length equals 13 residues. Germline V gives CDR1 SGHDT, CDR2 YYEEEE. The CDR3 nucleotides are TGTGCCAGCAGCTCACTTAGGGGCGGCGGCTACACCTTC. Protein sequence: CASSSLRGGGYTF.

The rearrangement joins TRBV19 to TRBJ1-4, with TRBD1 identical over 8 bases. CDR1 and CDR2 from the germline V gene are LNHDA and SQIVND (reference sequence). Trimming removed 3 bases from V and 9 bases from J; junction bases left unmatched: 21. This CDR3 contains 19 residues. CDR3 residues: CASSMVAGGGYRDEKKLFF. The CDR3 coding sequence is TGTGCCAGTAGTATGGTAGCAGGGGGCGGATACCGGGATGAGAAAAAACTGTTTTTT.

The chain carries TRBV29-1 and TRBJ1-1, with 8 bases matching TRBD1. The germline V gene encodes CDR1 SQVTM and CDR2 ANQGSEA. V shed 6 bases and J 4 bases; nucleotides not matched to a gene: 7. The CDR3 spans 13 residues. The CDR3 loop reads CSVTSTGGTEAFF. The CDR3 DNA is TGCAGCGTCACTAGTACAGGGGGCACTGAAGCTTTCTTT.

The chain links TRBV19 to TRBJ1-3; a weak D match, TRBD1 (5 bases). Germline assignment: CDR1 LNHDA and CDR2 SQIVND (reference sequence). This CDR3 contains 20 residues. V was clipped by 1 base and J by 2 bases, with 24 bases between them. CDR3 coding DNA: TGTGCCAGTAGTATAGTACCTTTGGAGGACACCGCTGGCCCTGGAAACACCATATATTTT. It codes for CASSIVPLEDTAGPGNTIYF.

V is TRBV3-1 (or the pseudogene TRBV3-2) and J is TRBJ1-2; TRBD1 agrees at 9 bases. The trim removed 2 bases at V and 3 bases at J, leaving 7 bases unmatched. CDR3 length equals 16 residues. CDR1 is LGHDT, CDR2 YNNKEL, per germline (reference sequence). CDR3 DNA: TGTGCCAGCAGCCAATGGGACAGGGTGGGGGACTATGGCTACACCTTC. This sequence encodes CASSQWDRVGDYGYTF.

The chain combines TRBV11-3 with TRBJ2-5, with D tentatively TRBD2 (6 bases). Germline V gene lookup returns CDR1 SGHNT and CDR2 YENEEA. This CDR3 comprises 14 residues. V dropped 2 bases and J dropped 5 bases, with 12 bases sitting between them. The CDR3 DNA reads TGTGCCAGCAGCTTAAGTCGGGGGTCCGAGACCCAGTACTTC. Its protein product is CASSLSRGSETQYF.

V usage is TRBV27 and J usage is TRBJ1-1; D is unresolved. In germline, CDR1 is MNHEY, CDR2 SMNVEV (reference sequence). Trimming stripped 5 bases from V and 2 bases from J, with 12 bases between. This CDR3 comprises 14 residues. The CDR3 region is CASSGSVLNTEAFF. DNA of the CDR3: TGTGCCAGCAGTGGTTCGGTACTCAACACTGAAGCTTTCTTT.

This clone was recorded a few times. The rearrangement links TRBV3-1 (or the pseudogene TRBV3-2) to TRBJ1-6; D perhaps matches TRBD1 (6 bases). The CDR3 consists of 15 residues. Germline CDR1 is LGHDT and CDR2 is YNNKEL (reference sequence). Trimming cost V 1 base and J 10 bases, with 14 bases left between them. The CDR3, as DNA: TGTGCCAGCAGCCAAGGGGGCGGGGGGCGGTCACCCCTCCACTTT. It specifies CASSQGGGGRSPLHF.

V is TRBV2 and J is TRBJ2-7; a weak D match, TRBD1 (5 bases). The germline V and J ends were trimmed by 7 bases and 4 bases, with 11 bases remaining between them. The CDR3 sequence is 12 residues long. Germline CDR1 SNHLY, CDR2 FYNNEI. The CDR3 DNA reads TGTGCCAGCACTCCAGACAGATACGAGCAGTACTTC. Encoded protein: CASTPDRYEQYF. The complete variable domain, with remaining parts taken from reference TRBV2 and TRBJ2-7, reads EPEVTQTPSHQVTQMGQEVILRCVPISNHLYFYWYRQILGQKVEFLVSFYNNEISEKSEIFDDQFSVERPDGSNFTLKIRSTKLEDSAMYFCASTPDRYEQYFGPGTRLTVT.